This T cell receptor beta chain was documented in a study of cytomegalovirus exposure and HLA in healthy donors (dated by TCRdb to 2016 to 2017). Study-wide context: According to an earlier analysis of several hundred of the donors, 150 million to 200 million T cells yielded approximately 120 million unique TCR beta sequences and 276 Gb of sequence data. About 280 gigabases of sequencing data and around 80 million unique TCR sequences made up an early release that covered several hundred HLA-typed donors. The genetic ancestry cluster associated with self-reported Caucasian donors included about four fifths of the roughly 400 genotyped donors. The study aimed to test whether cataloging public T cell receptors could reveal signatures of past pathogen exposure. Using immunosequencing, the study profiled T cell repertoires from around 680 subjects and related those repertoires to cytomegalovirus serostatus. In addition to the first cohort of approximately 650 subjects, a separate validation cohort of 120 different subjects was used. The study combined high-throughput TCR immunosequencing, statistical association of individual TCRs with disease status, and machine learning to predict cytomegalovirus infection status. In a later analysis, previously published TCR beta repertoires from 666 donors were re-analyzed and high-resolution HLA genotyping was added so that TCR occurrence patterns could be studied. Rather than drawing on any new phenotypic data, the later analysis identified candidate immune exposures from TCR beta sequences and the way those sequences occurred across donors. In an earlier analysis of over 550 of the donors, high-throughput TCR beta sequencing was used to judge whether each TCR beta V gene segment behaved as functional or pseudogenic. Donor age, sex, ethnicity and CMV serostatus were compiled together with the repertoire data. In a later genetic analysis, genome-wide SNP genotypes for about 55% of the roughly 700 donors were used, and that subset was treated as a discovery cohort. Every repertoire in the discovery cohort had been generated on one and the same sequencing platform. Both class I and class II loci were covered by HLA typing, at four-digit resolution. Typing coverage differed by locus: A, B, C, DRB1 and DQB1 were typed in about 620-640 donors, DQA1 in 522, DPA1 in 600 to 610, and DPB1 in just under 490. Roughly 5 DR-DQ haplotypes were handled as single units for association and clustering, since linkage in the cohort was strong. Among roughly 400 genotyped donors of the cohort, an average of approximately 200,000 unique TCR beta nucleotide sequences was sequenced per donor, of which 15% to 20% were non-productive.

Broader findings and caveats from the paper: In a later analysis, most CMV-associated TCR beta chains were found to appear HLA-restricted, with HLA associations seemingly driven largely by CMV exposure. According to a later analysis, TCR association rates differed among HLA loci, with DRB1 alleles showing the most associated TCRs and HLA-C alleles showing the fewest. A further reported finding was that TCR beta sequences accurately predicted the HLA-A and HLA-B alleles for most subjects in the first cohort. In a later genetic analysis, fewer N-insertions in productive TCRs were reported among donors in an Asian-associated ancestry cluster than the 666-donor mean. A group of highly shared sequence variants was considered likely to be a technical artifact of the sequencing pipeline. A few of the identified cytomegalovirus-associated TCR beta chains were confirmed in vitro to be specific for cytomegalovirus antigens. Because some donors lacked HLA typing at each locus, the association tests relied only on the typed subset. Because counts were too low, about 15 rarely observed V segments, including chromosome 9 orphons, were left out of the earlier analysis of approximately 580 of the donors. The authors suggested that the approach could potentially be generalized to other disease states and immunological phenotypes. The classifier was reported to diagnose cytomegalovirus status with high specificity and sensitivity in both the original and validation cohorts. Strong co-occurrence of HLA alleles, especially DR and DQ, made assigning TCR associations to individual alleles difficult. A later analysis found that HLA-associated TCR beta chains were more clonally expanded and had lower generation probabilities than equally common non-associated chains. A total of 164 TCR beta chains were listed by the study as associated with cytomegalovirus. In a later analysis, 15,000 to 20,000 TCR beta sequences were associated with specific HLA alleles at a false discovery rate of 0.05. Broadly in line with IMGT annotations, most TCR beta V segments showed up in productive rearrangements about 87% or about 30% of the time in an earlier analysis of a few hundred of the donors. For the cohort, immune exposure information was limited to CMV serostatus. The 87-base-pair reads could not distinguish some IMGT-functional V segments, including TRBV6-2 and TRBV6-3, so those segments were excluded. The presence/absence analyses assumed that sequencing depth was roughly uniform across donors, and that assumption may not be true. Most TCR sequences were seen in very few donors, while some public TCRs were found in many individuals. Correlated functional status among segregating V segments might be attributable to linkage disequilibrium, but an unknown experimental factor could not be ruled out. A later analysis reported that several top co-occurrence clusters appeared linked to parvovirus B19, influenza, CMV and Epstein-Barr virus. In this cohort, only TCR beta chains were sequenced, and detectable features were limited by the absence of alpha or paired-chain data. In a later genetic analysis, a missense DCLRE1C variant was associated with V-gene and J-gene trimming of TCR beta chains, and the association was replicated in an independent cohort.

The cohort was made up of about 670 healthy bone marrow donors. At the time of sampling, every cohort member was nominally healthy, though immune exposures that went unrecorded were likely present. The donor was CMV seronegative and was included in the group of hundreds of seronegative cohort members. Every donor gave a peripheral blood sample, and the peripheral blood mononuclear cells from that sample were used for TCR beta sequencing. The Qiagen DNeasy Blood Extraction Kit was used to extract genomic DNA from the blood cell samples. Libraries were prepared through the immunoSEQ multiplex PCR assay. For the multiplex PCR, a mixture combining 60 forward primers for TCR Vbeta segments and 13 reverse primers for TCR Jbeta segments was used. The CDR3 region of rearranged TCR beta genes was amplified from genomic DNA with a multiplex PCR assay. Amplified TCR beta libraries were sequenced as 87-base-pair reads on the Illumina HiSeq System. Concerning the study's data processing: A later analysis tallied around 82 million unique TCR beta chains across the 660 or so repertoires, and about 12 million of those chains were shared by two or more donors. To remove PCR and sequencing errors, raw reads were error-corrected and collapsed into unique sequences using a nearest-neighbor algorithm that merged closely related sequences. Alignment of CDR3 sequences to IMGT reference sequences was used to assign V, D and J gene segments. For a sequence to be retained, a match of at least six nucleotides was required to both a V gene segment and a J gene segment. A rearrangement was called productive if the CDR3 had no stop codons and remained in frame with V and J, and every other rearrangement was called non-productive. CDR3 was defined by IMGT convention, running from the second conserved V-encoded cysteine to the conserved J-encoded phenylalanine. The earlier analysis of about 610 of the donors excluded sequences that lacked an unambiguous match to a single V gene segment. An earlier analysis of almost 600 of the donors classified V segments as functional when productive rearrangements were above 56.7% and as segregating when the standard deviation between donors was above 5%. To diagnose cytomegalovirus status from the catalog of TCR beta chain sequences, a statistical classification framework was built. A later analysis assigned V and J genes by comparing TCR nucleotide sequences with IMGT/GENE-DB human TR gene sequences. Using the TCRdist pipeline, a later analysis assigned CDR3 sequences along with most-parsimonious VDJ recombination scenarios. In a later analysis, each TCR beta chain was defined by its CDR3 amino acid sequence together with its V-gene family, and reads without a unique V-gene family were excluded. As a way to deal with suspected cross-contamination and a sequencing artifact, a later analysis dropped 450 to 700 nucleotide sequences that were highly shared and had low generation probability. In a later analysis, a clonal expansion index was calculated for each public chain from normalized within-repertoire ranks of inferred template counts. A later analysis computed generation probabilities with a VDJ recombination model fitted to out-of-frame rearrangements, and checked the results against IGoR. Hypergeometric tests were used in a later analysis to score TCR-TCR, TCR-HLA and TCR-CMV co-occurrence, with a repertoire-size bias correction applied to the TCR pairs. A later analysis estimated false discovery rates by permuting HLA or CMV assignments 20 times. A later analysis grouped co-occurring TCRs with DBSCAN, adding TCRdist sequence similarity when clustering within HLA-allele-positive subsets. Repertoires with fewer than 30,000 or more than 120,000 public chains, plus five repertoires with anomalous nucleotide sharing, were excluded from co-occurrence clustering. Sourced from immuneACCESS, this table was stored by TCRdb with only in-frame sequences that have V and J called. A share of the clones is absent; for the studies checked, an unresolved V gene accounts for under half, and the remainder has no known explanation. V and J calls plus clone size are reproduced from that table; the DNA served to infer D and trimming. This sample is represented by 150,000 or so clones; roughly 81% of them were singletons. The ten most abundant clones make up around 1.5% of the sample.

This clone was counted only a few times. Its antigen has not been determined. Per-nucleotide qualities are absent, and no much larger clonotype sits a single base away. V is cut by 10 bases and J by 3 bases, and the space between the germline ends is 12 bases. The germline V gene (reference sequence) specifies SEHNR as CDR1 and FQNEAQ as CDR2. Including the terminal cysteine and phenylalanine, the CDR3 comprises 12 residues. The only DNA kept is the CDR3, 36 bases in frame from the first base. The rearranged chain carries TRBV7-9 and TRBJ1-1; too little of a D gene remains to name it. What was sequenced was PBMCs. This TCR derives from a female donor in good health and CMV-seronegative. The CDR3 protein: CATRTGDTEAFF. The nucleotides are TGTGCCACCCGGACGGGAGACACTGAAGCTTTCTTT.